The 29 T cell receptor beta chains listed next were all sequenced from one sample in a study of blood T cell repertoires in COVID-19. This table comes from immunoSEQ multiplex PCR, and its TCRdb copy is limited to in-frame clones, with some not included. The sample includes around 250,000 clones, around 81% of them seen just once. Specimen: peripheral blood. The source is a man aged 50 or older with active or convalescent COVID-19.

The V and J genes are TRBV19 and TRBJ1-2; D is perhaps TRBD1 (6 bases). The CDR3 runs to 14 residues. Trimming left V 5 bases short and J 0 bases short, with 10 bases between. Germline CDR1 reads LNHDA; CDR2 reads SQIVND (reference sequence). For the CDR3, the DNA is TGTGCCAGTAGTCAGGGGTTTGCTAACTATGGCTACACCTTC. Its protein product is CASSQGFANYGYTF.

This chain links TRBV6-1 with TRBJ2-3, with D perhaps TRBD1 (7 bases). This CDR3 spans 16 amino acids. Germline V gene sequence: CDR1 MNHNS, CDR2 SASEGT. V lost 2 bases, J lost 5 bases, and 17 bases lay in between. In DNA, the CDR3 is TGTGCCAGCAGTGAACGGAGGGGGCAGAAGGAAGATACGCAGTATTTT. This translates into CASSERRGQKEDTQYF.

The chain employs TRBV6-5 and TRBJ1-4, with 7 positions matching TRBD1. Trimming cost V 6 bases and J 6 bases; bases outside gene matches: 7. The germline V gene has CDR1 MNHEY and CDR2 SVGAGI. The CDR3 runs 14 residues. The DNA of the CDR3 is TGTGCCAGCAGAGGGGGCAGGGGGTATGAAAAACTGTTTTTT. Residues: CASRGGRGYEKLFF.

V is TRBV7-8 and J is TRBJ2-3; weak D call: TRBD2 (7 bases). The germline CDR1 and CDR2 sequences are SGHVS and FQNEAQ. This CDR3 is 15 amino acids long. V gave up 3 bases and J gave up 2 bases, with 12 bases separating them. The CDR3 loop is CASSLGGLNTDTQYF. The DNA of the CDR3 is TGTGCCAGCAGCTTGGGGGGGCTAAACACAGATACGCAGTATTTT.

The genes are TRBV19 and TRBJ1-2; TRBD1 might be the D (5 bases). Germline V gene sequence: CDR1 LNHDA, CDR2 SQIVND (reference sequence). The germline V and J ends were trimmed by 3 bases and 4 bases, with 12 bases remaining between them. This CDR3 region has 14 residues. CDR3 bases: TGTGCCAGTAGTATCTGGGGCAGCCTCTATGGCTACACCTTC. Translating it yields CASSIWGSLYGYTF.

The V and J genes are TRBV13 and TRBJ1-3; TRBD1 might be the D (6 bases). Germline V lookup: CDR1 PRHDT, CDR2 FYEKMQ (reference sequence). CDR3 length equals 13 residues. With 9 bases removed from V and 2 bases from J, the gap between germline ends came to 11 bases. The CDR3 nucleotides are TGTGCCAGTGGAAAGGGGGCTGGAAACACCATATATTTT. It specifies CASGKGAGNTIYF.

Concerning this clone itself: This same CDR3 is encoded by further DNA sequences in the sample. The chain carries TRBV12-3 or TRBV12-4 and TRBJ1-1; D ambiguous. This CDR3 comprises 13 residues. The V end was cut by 2 bases, the J end by 3 bases, with 7 bases between. The CDR3 sequence is CASSLSGDTEAFF. The CDR3 nucleotides are TGTGCCAGCAGTTTATCCGGGGACACTGAAGCTTTCTTT.

The chain links TRBV30 to TRBJ2-7; 9 bases map to TRBD1. This CDR3 has 15 residues. The ends lost 2 bases at V and 1 base at J; junction bases unmatched: 6. Per the germline V gene, CDR1 is GTSNPN and CDR2 is SVGIG (reference sequence). As DNA, the CDR3 is TGTGCCTGGAGTTCACCCGGGACAGGGTCCTACGAGCAGTACTTC. Translated, it gives CAWSSPGTGSYEQYF.

This clone showed up just a few times. This chain uses TRBV19 with TRBJ2-2; 8 bases match TRBD1. Germline trimming cut 3 bases from V and 4 bases from J; bases unmatched to any gene: 7. Germline-derived CDR1 and CDR2 are LNHDA and SQIVND (reference sequence). This CDR3 comprises 16 residues. CDR3 sequence: CASSIPGGRGTGELFF. The DNA of the CDR3 is TGTGCCAGTAGTATCCCAGGGGGCAGGGGCACCGGGGAGCTGTTTTTT.

With respect to this clone: A junction boundary mismatches the germline segment, possibly from a read error. The chain has TRBV18 and TRBJ2-1; 10 nucleotides align to TRBD2. This CDR3 has 16 amino acids. From germline, CDR1 is KGHSH and CDR2 LQKENI. CDR3 residues: CASSPGSGGSDNGQFF. CDR3 nucleotides: TGTGCCAGCTCACCGGGTAGCGGGGGGAGCGACAATGGGCAGTTCTTC.

The chain joins TRBV3-1 (or the pseudogene TRBV3-2) to TRBJ2-1, with TRBD2 identical over 7 bases. CDR1 and CDR2 (germline): LGHDT, YNNKEL (reference sequence). Unmatched junction bases numbered 2, after V lost 3 bases and J lost 6 bases. The CDR3 has 13 amino acids. The CDR3 DNA reads TGTGCCAGCAGCCAGGGAGGGTTCAATGAGCAGTTCTTC. Translating gives CASSQGGFNEQFF.

J is TRBJ1-4 and V is TRBV25-1; 10 bases align to TRBD1. V was pared by 4 bases and J by 11 bases, with 4 bases of the junction left unmatched. The V gene's germline CDR1 is MGHDK and CDR2 SYGVNS. This CDR3 contains 13 residues. CDR3 DNA sequence: TGTGCCAGCAGTGTCGGACAGGGGGGGAAACTGTTTTTT. This encodes CASSVGQGGKLFF.

This chain uses TRBV15 with TRBJ2-5; possible D gene TRBD2, 7 bases. The CDR3 is 15 amino acids. V shed 4 bases and J shed 4 bases, with 16 bases lying between them. Per the germline V gene, CDR1 is LNHNV and CDR2 is YYDKDF (reference sequence). The CDR3 region has the DNA TGTGCCACCAGCACCCTCGGGGGGCTGGGAGAGACCCAGTACTTC. Amino acids: CATSTLGGLGETQYF.

The V gene is TRBV30, the J gene TRBJ2-5, with 9 bases matching TRBD1. Germline V lookup: CDR1 GTSNPN, CDR2 SVGIG (reference sequence). Unmatched junction bases numbered 11, after V lost 0 bases and J lost 6 bases. This CDR3 is built from 16 residues. CDR3 region: CAWSVHGTGYPQTQYF. The CDR3 DNA reads TGTGCCTGGAGTGTTCACGGGACAGGGTATCCTCAGACCCAGTACTTC.

V and J are TRBV6-5 and TRBJ2-1, with 11 bases identical to TRBD2. This CDR3 has 15 residues. Looked up from germline, CDR1 is MNHEY and CDR2 is SVGAGI. V was pared by 6 bases and J by 5 bases, with 6 bases of the junction left unmatched. The CDR3: CASSASTSGDNEQFF. CDR3 DNA: TGTGCCAGCAGCGCTTCGACTAGCGGGGACAATGAGCAGTTCTTC.

CDR3 region: CASSLDSPSTDTQYF. In nucleotides, the CDR3 is TGTGCCAGCAGCTTAGATAGTCCTAGCACAGATACGCAGTATTTT. This sequence joins TRBV7-9 and TRBJ2-3; D gene ambiguous. Germline CDR1 and CDR2: SEHNR and FQNEAQ (reference sequence). The ends were cut back, 1 base at V and 0 bases at J, with 8 bases in the middle. The CDR3 spans 15 residues.

The chain is built from TRBV30 and TRBJ1-6; 8 bases fit TRBD1. Germline loops: CDR1 GTSNPN, CDR2 SVGIG (reference sequence). This CDR3 is built from 14 residues. Germline trimming cut 4 bases from V and 7 bases from J; bases unmatched to any gene: 6. The CDR3: CAWTLTGVNSPLHF. CDR3 nucleotide sequence: TGTGCCTGGACCTTGACAGGGGTCAATTCACCCCTCCACTTT.

Points on this clone: A junction boundary mismatches the germline segment, possibly from a read error. The rearrangement links TRBV25-1 to TRBJ1-4; TRBD1 matches 9 bases. Germline assignment: CDR1 MGHDK and CDR2 SYGVNS. This CDR3 is built from 13 residues. The CDR3 region is CASRDRGVEKLFF. The CDR3 DNA is TGTGCCAGCCGTGACAGGGGGGTTGAAAAACTGTTTTTT.

The chain carries TRBV4-2 and TRBJ2-3, with TRBD2 identical over 7 bases. This CDR3 has 16 amino acids. CDR1 is LGHNA and CDR2 is YNFKEQ in the germline V gene. J was trimmed by 1 base and V by 1 base; bases with no gene match: 5. The CDR3 is CASSQAGGSGTDTQYF. For the CDR3, the DNA is TGTGCCAGCAGCCAAGCGGGGGGTAGCGGCACAGATACGCAGTATTTT.

This clone was recorded a few times. The chain has TRBV7-9 and TRBJ1-3; unclear D gene. V lost 6 bases, J lost 3 bases, and 6 bases lay in between. Germline assignment: CDR1 SEHNR and CDR2 FQNEAQ (reference sequence). There are 12 residues in the CDR3. CDR3 loop: CASSPNGNTIYF. The CDR3 nucleotides are TGTGCCAGCAGTCCAAATGGAAACACCATATATTTT.

As DNA, the CDR3 is TGTGCCAGCAGCTTTCTACAGCCGAACACTGAAGCTTTCTTT. It codes for CASSFLQPNTEAFF. V and J are TRBV7-2 and TRBJ1-1; D not resolved. Germline loops: CDR1 SGHTA, CDR2 FQGNSA. CDR3 length equals 14 residues. Trimming shortened V by 3 bases and J by 1 base, and 9 bases separated the two germline ends.

This chain connects TRBV2 to TRBJ1-2; D uncertain. In germline, CDR1 is SNHLY, CDR2 FYNNEI. Trimming took 1 base from V and 3 from J, leaving 3 bases between them. This CDR3 has 12 amino acids. DNA of the CDR3: TGTGCCAGCAGTGAAGACTACTATGGCTACACCTTC. It translates to CASSEDYYGYTF.

The chain combines TRBV7-9 with TRBJ1-1; the D gene is possibly TRBD1 (6 bases). V was cut by 6 bases and J by 3 bases, with 11 bases left in between. Per germline, CDR1 SEHNR and CDR2 FQNEAQ (reference sequence). CDR3 size: 13 residues. The CDR3 region is CASSAGQHTEAFF. The CDR3 DNA is TGTGCCAGCAGTGCCGGACAGCACACTGAAGCTTTCTTT.

The chain has TRBV19 and TRBJ2-1; D not resolved. The CDR3 totals 15 residues. Germline CDR1 is LNHDA and CDR2 is SQIVND (reference sequence). Trimming shortened V by 3 bases and J by 1 base, and 10 bases separated the two germline ends. Here the CDR3 reads CASSIEFFSYNEQFF. CDR3 nucleotide sequence: TGTGCCAGTAGTATCGAGTTTTTTTCCTACAATGAGCAGTTCTTC.

J is TRBJ1-1 and V is TRBV3-1 (or the pseudogene TRBV3-2), with D possibly matching TRBD1 (5 bases). Trimming removed 3 bases at V and 1 base at J, with 6 bases between. Germline-derived CDR1 and CDR2 are LGHDT and YNNKEL (reference sequence). The CDR3 sequence is 13 residues long. The CDR3 sequence is CASSQTANTEAFF. The CDR3 bases are TGTGCCAGCAGCCAGACAGCGAACACTGAAGCTTTCTTT.

V is TRBV18 and J is TRBJ2-1; TRBD1 matches 9 bases. Trimming removed 4 bases from V and 5 bases from J; junction bases left unmatched: 6. Germline values: CDR1 KGHSH, CDR2 LQKENI. CDR3 size: 15 residues. The CDR3 DNA reads as TGTGCCAGCTCACTCCGGGACAGGGATAACAATGAGCAGTTCTTC. Its translation is CASSLRDRDNNEQFF. The full variable domain, its missing parts supplied by reference TRBV18 and TRBJ2-1, is NAGVMQNPRHLVRRRGQEARLRCSPMKGHSHVYWYRQLPEEGLKFMVYLQKENIIDESGMPKERFSAEFPKEGPSILRIQQVVRGDSAAYFCASSLRDRDNNEQFFGPGTRLTVL.

Of note for this clone: The same CDR3 is also encoded by other DNA sequences in this sample. V and J are TRBV7-3 and TRBJ2-1, with 11 bases aligning to TRBD2. CDR1 SGHTA and CDR2 FQGTGA come from the germline V gene. There are 15 residues in the CDR3. V was clipped by 3 bases and J by 7 bases; unmatched bases: 5. Here the CDR3 reads CASSLSSGGYNEQFF. Here the CDR3 DNA reads TGTGCCAGCAGCTTGTCTAGCGGGGGGTATAATGAGCAGTTCTTC. The complete variable domain, with remaining parts taken from reference TRBV7-3 and TRBJ2-1, reads GAGVSQTPSNKVTEKGKYVELRCDPISGHTALYWYRQSLGQGPEFLIYFQGTGAADDSGLPNDRFFAVRPEGSVSTLKIQRTERGDSAVYLCASSLSSGGYNEQFFGPGTRLTVL.

This chain uses TRBV6-2 or TRBV6-3 with TRBJ2-1; 15 bases are shared with TRBD2. The CDR3 loop spans 15 amino acids. CDR1 MNHEY and CDR2 SVGEGT come from the germline V gene. V lost 6 bases, J lost 4 bases, and 1 base stayed unmatched. The CDR3 is CASSGLAGGYNEQFF. The CDR3 DNA follows: TGTGCCAGCAGCGGACTAGCGGGGGGGTACAATGAGCAGTTCTTC.

This chain joins TRBV11-2 and TRBJ2-1, with 8 bases that match TRBD2. V lost 6 bases and J lost 9; bases outside the gene matches: 13. The germline V gene encodes CDR1 SGHAT and CDR2 FQNNGV. This CDR3 contains 15 residues. CDR3: CASRFSRGGLGEQFF. For the CDR3, the DNA is TGTGCCAGCAGATTTAGCCGGGGGGGGCTTGGTGAGCAGTTCTTC.